This TCR beta chain was recorded in a study of cytomegalovirus exposure and HLA in healthy donors. Study-level results: The records held CMV serostatus as the only immune exposure information.

CDR3 length: 15 residues. The trim removed 1 base at V and 2 bases at J, leaving 5 bases unmatched. CDR1 and CDR2 from the germline V gene are SGHRS and YFSETQ. As to this clone: Its specificity is unknown.

PCR primers comprised 60 Vbeta and 13 Jbeta primers. Produced via immunoSEQ multiplex PCR; TCRdb's table is partial and in-frame only. Recorded for this sample: 130,000 or so clones. The V call is TRBV5-1, the J call TRBJ2-7, with 8 bases identical to TRBD2. Specimen: PBMCs. The receptor was isolated from a middle-aged woman in good health and CMV-seropositive. CDR3 DNA sequence: TGCGCCAGCAGCTTGAAATGGCGGGAGGCCTACGAGCAGTACTTC. This gives the protein CASSLKWREAYEQYF.